This passage covers 21 T cell receptor beta chains from one sample sequenced in a study of PD-L1 blockade in urothelial cancer. Libraries were prepared by immunoSEQ multiplex PCR; TCRdb keeps only in-frame clonotypes and omits some of them. In the table there are about 70,000 clones, roughly 80% of which are singletons. Sequencing was performed on PBMCs, taken around atezolizumab (anti-PD-L1) treatment. Receptors were obtained from a man aged 65-85 years with urothelial cancer.

There are a few counts of this clone. The chain employs TRBV5-1 and TRBJ2-1, with a tentative D call TRBD1 (6 bases). This CDR3 is built from 14 residues. The germline gives CDR1 SGHRS, CDR2 YFSETQ. Trimming stripped 4 bases from V and 7 bases from J, with 15 bases between. CDR3 in amino acids: CASSLSTGKNEQFF. Here the CDR3 DNA reads TGCGCCAGCAGCCTCTCTACAGGGAAAAATGAGCAGTTCTTC.

The CDR3 spells CASSPNRGSYEQYF. The CDR3 DNA is TGTGCCAGCTCACCTAACAGGGGTTCCTACGAGCAGTACTTC. V and J are TRBV18 and TRBJ2-7, with 7 bases lining up with TRBD1. J was trimmed by 1 base and V by 3 bases; bases with no gene match: 3. CDR3 size: 14 residues. Germline values: CDR1 KGHSH, CDR2 LQKENI.

The rearrangement joins TRBV7-2 to TRBJ2-1; 8 nucleotides align to TRBD1. The CDR3 spans 17 residues. V was pared by 3 bases and J by 4 bases, with 11 bases of the junction left unmatched. Germline CDR1 and CDR2: SGHTA and FQGNSA. In DNA, the CDR3 is TGTGCCAGCAGCTTGTACAGGGGGACAGGAGGGTACAATGAGCAGTTCTTC. Translated: CASSLYRGTGGYNEQFF.

Only a few counts were recorded for this clone. The chain is built from TRBV5-1 and TRBJ2-1, with 8 bases identical to TRBD2. Trimming at V came to 5 bases and at J to 8 bases, leaving 9 bases not matched to a gene. From germline, CDR1 is SGHRS and CDR2 YFSETQ. This CDR3 is 14 amino acids long. Written as DNA, the CDR3 is TGCGCCAGCAGTCGGGAGCGGGAGCGCGATGAGCAGTTCTTC. Protein product: CASSRERERDEQFF.

A few counts support this clone. This rearrangement joins TRBV28 to TRBJ2-7; D gene ambiguous. This CDR3 has 11 amino acids. Germline V gene lookup returns CDR1 MDHEN and CDR2 SYDVKM. V was trimmed by 5 bases and J by 4 bases, leaving 6 bases between them. The CDR3 protein is CASSLLYEQYF. DNA for the CDR3: TGTGCCAGCAGTCTCCTGTACGAGCAGTACTTC. Looking up the rest from reference TRBV28 and TRBJ2-7 gives the full variable domain: DVKVTQSSRYLVKRTGEKVFLECVQDMDHENMFWYRQDPGLGLRLIYFSYDVKMKEKGDIPEGYSVSREKKERFSLILESASTNQTSMYLCASSLLYEQYFGPGTRLTVT.

This chain uses TRBV5-1 with TRBJ1-2, with a weak D call TRBD1 (6 bases). The ends were cut back, 4 bases at V and 0 bases at J, with 10 bases in the middle. Germline CDR1 reads SGHRS; CDR2 reads YFSETQ. CDR3 size: 14 residues. The CDR3 nucleotides read TGCGCCAGCAGCCGGACAGCTCCTAACTATGGCTACACCTTC. Amino acid sequence: CASSRTAPNYGYTF. The entire variable domain, with the rest obtained from reference TRBV5-1 and TRBJ1-2, is as follows: KAGVTQTPRYLIKTRGQQVTLSCSPISGHRSVSWYQQTPGQGLQFLFEYFSETQRNKGNFPGRFSGRQFSNSRSEMNVSTLELGDSALYLCASSRTAPNYGYTFGSGTRLTVV.

The chain combines TRBV2 with TRBJ1-3; 7 bases align to TRBD1. Germline CDR1 reads SNHLY; CDR2 reads FYNNEI. The trim removed 6 bases at V and 3 bases at J, leaving 14 bases unmatched. The CDR3 length is 17 residues. For the CDR3, the DNA is TGTGCCAGCAGGCTGACCGGGACAGCCTATAGTGGAAACACCATATATTTT. Residues: CASRLTGTAYSGNTIYF.

The J gene is TRBJ1-1, the V gene TRBV6-1; D is unresolved. The CDR3 has 13 amino acids. Germline V CDR1 and CDR2: MNHNS, SASEGT. The V and J ends lost 3 bases and 4 bases respectively, with 9 bases between them. The CDR3 DNA reads as TGTGCCAGCAGTGAGAGGGTCGGCACTGAAGCTTTCTTT. Amino acids: CASSERVGTEAFF.

On this clone: At one end, the junction sequence differs from germline, possibly due to a read error. The rearrangement joins TRBV28 to TRBJ2-7, with no clear D. The CDR3 sequence is 11 residues long. The germline V gene encodes CDR1 MDHEN and CDR2 SYDVKM. The CDR3 nucleotides are TGTGCCAGCTCTTCCTTGTCCCTCGCGAACTTC. Translated: CASSSLSLANF.

This clone occurred once. The CDR3 reads CASRRQGQNTEAFF. The CDR3 region has the DNA TGTGCCAGCAGGAGACAGGGACAGAACACTGAAGCTTTCTTT. The gene calls are TRBV27 and TRBJ1-1, with 7 nucleotides matching TRBD1. Germline assignment: CDR1 MNHEY and CDR2 SMNVEV (reference sequence). The length of the CDR3 is 14 residues. V was clipped by 6 bases and J by 1 base; unmatched bases: 5.

The chain combines TRBV4-1 with TRBJ2-5; a weak D match, TRBD2 (7 bases). This CDR3 region has 16 residues. Trimming removed 0 bases from V and 2 bases from J, with 13 bases in between. Germline V gene data show CDR1 as MGHRA and CDR2 as YSYEKL. CDR3 amino acids: CASSQDHGRGQETQYF. CDR3 DNA: TGCGCCAGCAGCCAAGATCATGGGAGGGGGCAAGAGACCCAGTACTTC.

The V gene is TRBV11-2, the J gene TRBJ1-4; the D gene is possibly TRBD1 (6 bases). Trimming took 3 bases from V and 3 from J, leaving 11 bases between them. The CDR3 is 15 amino acids. From germline, CDR1 is SGHAT and CDR2 FQNNGV. CDR3 in amino acids: CASSFTGRANEKLFF. CDR3 nucleotides: TGTGCCAGCAGCTTCACAGGGCGGGCTAATGAAAAACTGTTTTTT.

The chain recombines TRBV5-1 with TRBJ1-2; D is possibly TRBD1 (5 bases). Deletions cut 5 bases from V and 8 bases from J, with 13 bases between. This CDR3 region has 12 residues. Germline V gene sequence: CDR1 SGHRS, CDR2 YFSETQ. The CDR3 DNA is TGCGCCAGCAGTCGCGCGGGGGACGGCTACACCTTC. The encoded protein is CASSRAGDGYTF.

The CDR3 DNA reads TGTGCCAGCAGCTTAGCGGCGGGAGGCCCCTCCGGTGAGCAGTTCTTC. Its protein product is CASSLAAGGPSGEQFF. The genes are TRBV7-8 and TRBJ2-1; 8 bases agree with TRBD2. V gave up 0 bases and J gave up 9 bases; unmatched junction bases: 10. CDR3 size: 16 residues. From germline, CDR1 is SGHVS and CDR2 FQNEAQ.

This chain connects TRBV14 to TRBJ2-7; TRBD1 might be the D (6 bases). The germline V and J ends were trimmed by 5 bases and 2 bases, with 16 bases remaining between them. CDR1 is SGHDN and CDR2 is FVKESK in the germline V gene. The CDR3 loop spans 15 amino acids. The CDR3 nucleotides are TGTGCCAGCAGCTTAGGGGGTTCAGGTCCCTACGAGCAGTACTTC. It codes for CASSLGGSGPYEQYF.

The rearrangement uses TRBV30 and TRBJ2-7; no firm D call. V lost 2 bases, J lost 3 bases, and 5 bases lay in between. Germline V gives CDR1 GTSNPN, CDR2 SVGIG (reference sequence). The CDR3 consists of 11 residues. CDR3 residues: CAWSPLYEQYF. The DNA for the CDR3 is TGTGCCTGGAGTCCACTCTACGAGCAGTACTTC.

The chain uses TRBV7-9 and TRBJ2-7; 10 positions agree with TRBD2. V lost 7 bases, J lost 7 bases, and 13 bases stayed unmatched. The CDR3 spans 15 residues. The germline V gene has CDR1 SEHNR and CDR2 FQNEAQ (reference sequence). The CDR3 nucleotides read TGTGCCAGCACCCAGGGGACTAGCGCGACAGGGGAGCAGTACTTC. Translated: CASTQGTSATGEQYF. The full variable domain, its missing parts supplied by reference TRBV7-9 and TRBJ2-7, is DTGVSQNPRHKITKRGQNVTFRCDPISEHNRLYWYRQTLGQGPEFLTYFQNEAQLEKSRLLSDRFSAERPKGSFSTLEIQRTEQGDSAMYLCASTQGTSATGEQYFGPGTRLTVT.

The chain links TRBV2 to TRBJ2-1; 8 nucleotides align to TRBD1. Germline V gene lookup returns CDR1 SNHLY and CDR2 FYNNEI. CDR3 length: 13 amino acids. V was clipped by 6 bases and J by 6 bases; unmatched bases: 4. The CDR3 DNA is TGTGCCAGCAGGGGCAGGGGGCGCAATGAGCAGTTCTTC. Residues: CASRGRGRNEQFF.

The V call is TRBV28, the J call TRBJ2-7, with 9 positions matching TRBD1. CDR1 and CDR2 (germline): MDHEN, SYDVKM. J lost 1 base, V lost 5 bases, and 6 bases had no gene match. The CDR3 runs to 15 residues. In DNA, the CDR3 is TGTGCCAGCAGTCCCCAGACAGGGGGTTCCTACGAGCAGTACTTC. Translation gives CASSPQTGGSYEQYF.

Relative to its sample, this clone is medium-sized. The J gene is TRBJ2-7, the V gene TRBV11-2; possible D gene TRBD1, 5 bases. Trimming left V 0 bases short and J 3 bases short, with 9 bases between. The CDR3 covers 14 residues. Per the germline V gene, CDR1 is SGHAT and CDR2 is FQNNGV. The CDR3 sequence is CASSLDLTGYEQYF. CDR3 bases: TGTGCCAGCAGCTTAGACCTCACAGGCTACGAGCAGTACTTC.

The gene calls are TRBV6-6 and TRBJ2-1; 7 positions agree with TRBD2. Trimming removed 1 base from V and 4 bases from J; junction bases left unmatched: 1. The length of the CDR3 is 14 residues. Germline V gene lookup returns CDR1 MNHNY and CDR2 SVGAGI (reference sequence). CDR3 amino acids: CASSYYGRYNEQFF. The CDR3 DNA reads TGTGCCAGCAGTTACTACGGGAGGTACAATGAGCAGTTCTTC.